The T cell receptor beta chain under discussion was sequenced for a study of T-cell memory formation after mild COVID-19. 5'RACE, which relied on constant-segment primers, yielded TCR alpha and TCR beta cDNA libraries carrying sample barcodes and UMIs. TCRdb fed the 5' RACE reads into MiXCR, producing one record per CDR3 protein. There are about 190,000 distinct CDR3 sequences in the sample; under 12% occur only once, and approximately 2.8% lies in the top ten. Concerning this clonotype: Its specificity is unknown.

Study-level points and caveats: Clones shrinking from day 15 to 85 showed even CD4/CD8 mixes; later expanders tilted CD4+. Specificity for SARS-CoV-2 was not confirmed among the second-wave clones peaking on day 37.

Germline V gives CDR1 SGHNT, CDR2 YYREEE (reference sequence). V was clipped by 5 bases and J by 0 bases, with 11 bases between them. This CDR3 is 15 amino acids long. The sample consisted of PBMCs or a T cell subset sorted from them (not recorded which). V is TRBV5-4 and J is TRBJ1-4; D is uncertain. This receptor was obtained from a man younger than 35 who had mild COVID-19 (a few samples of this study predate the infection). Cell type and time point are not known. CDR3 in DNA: TGTGCCAGCAGTAGGGCGTCCGCAACTAATGAAAAACTGTTTTTT. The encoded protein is CASSRASATNEKLFF.